This entry features one TCR beta chain sequence. Time point indicated: after dendritic cell vaccination, including at tumor progression/relapse. The source of the sample is a study of glioma-infiltrating T cells after dendritic cell vaccination. For the study at large: The vaccine used monocyte-derived dendritic cells pulsed overnight with autologous tumor lysate.

TCRdb's table, derived via immunoSEQ multiplex PCR, lists solely in-frame clones and lacks some. The table records roughly 100,000 clones, around 90% of them present only once. CDR3 length: 15 amino acids. Trimming stripped 7 bases from V and 4 bases from J, with 19 bases between. The germline CDR1 and CDR2 sequences are LNHDA and SQIVND (reference sequence). Sequencing was performed on blood, taken after dendritic cell vaccination. The origin of this receptor is a human donor with glioblastoma. This chain links TRBV19 with TRBJ1-2; no firm D call. The DNA for the CDR3 is TGTGCCAGTACCTCTGACCGGGAGGCTCTCTATGGCTACACCTTC. It yields the protein CASTSDREALYGYTF.